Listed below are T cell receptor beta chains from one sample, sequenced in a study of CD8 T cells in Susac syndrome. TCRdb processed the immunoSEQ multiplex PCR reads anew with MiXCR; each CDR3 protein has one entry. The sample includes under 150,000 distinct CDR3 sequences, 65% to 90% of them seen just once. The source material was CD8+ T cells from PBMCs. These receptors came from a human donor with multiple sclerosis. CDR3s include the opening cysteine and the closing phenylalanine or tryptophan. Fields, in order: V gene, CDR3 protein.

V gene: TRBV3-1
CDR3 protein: CASSQERRGNYGYTF

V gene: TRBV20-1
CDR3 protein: CSARALKGDSGNTIYF

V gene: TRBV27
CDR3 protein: CASSLIGSLVYTF

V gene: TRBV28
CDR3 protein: CASSLASQGYGYTF

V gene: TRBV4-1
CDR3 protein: CASSQDTGGRRTGELFF

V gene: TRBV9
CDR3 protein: CASSVVGSSADTQYF

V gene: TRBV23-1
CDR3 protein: CASSSWRELFF

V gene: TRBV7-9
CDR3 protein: CASSPSGGPEAQYF

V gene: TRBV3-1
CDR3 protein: CASSQDFSAEQFF

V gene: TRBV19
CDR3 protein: CASSAVAGGYNEQFF

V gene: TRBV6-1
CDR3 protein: CASSLRQVGETQYF

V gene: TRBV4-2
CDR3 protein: CASSLPSGGAGEAFF

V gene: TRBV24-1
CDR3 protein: CATSDTTMNTEAFF

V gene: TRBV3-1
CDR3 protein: CASSQDGAGQGGNEQFF

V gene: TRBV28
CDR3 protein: CASRPSVLSLNSPLHF

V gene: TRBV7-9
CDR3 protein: CASSDPGLDNNEQFF

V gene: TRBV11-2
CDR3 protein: CASSSFYQTPGGTQYF

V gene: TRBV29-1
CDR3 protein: CSVVRVTYNEQFF

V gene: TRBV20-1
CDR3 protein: CSATNRGTRNTIYF

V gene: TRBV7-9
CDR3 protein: CASQATGEGNQPQHF

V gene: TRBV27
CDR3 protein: CASSLIGAGDTEAFF

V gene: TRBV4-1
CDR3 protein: CASSQDLSDQETQYF

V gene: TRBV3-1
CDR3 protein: CASRPGRANYGYTF

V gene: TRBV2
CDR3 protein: CAGPRGTHEQFF

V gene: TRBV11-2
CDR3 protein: CASSFGAGTNYEQYF

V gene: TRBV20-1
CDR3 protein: CSARDRDSYNEQFF

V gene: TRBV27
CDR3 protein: CASSLRGLAGFNEQFF

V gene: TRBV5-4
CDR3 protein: CASSPRLAGEQETQYF